The T cell receptor beta chain described here comes from a study of graft-versus-host responses after intestinal transplantation. Across the whole study: In this cohort, recipients had multivisceral, liver-intestinal, or isolated intestinal transplants. Anti-thymocyte globulin induction, then tacrolimus and steroids for approximately 3 years, went to all recipients.

The CDR3 covers 15 residues. J lost 2 bases, V lost 5 bases, and 5 bases had no gene match. Germline CDR1 reads MDHEN; CDR2 reads SYDVKM. This clone came up once. The antigen is unknown. The sample has other DNA sequences that encode this CDR3 too. Sequencing used immunoSEQ multiplex PCR; TCRdb keeps in-frame clones, though not all of them. The sample includes tens of thousands of clones, just under 95% of them seen just once. Regarding the study as a whole: The marrow of recipients harbored GvH clones, and ileum or blood showed some of them first. Within the allografts of patients who had graft-donor T cell macrochimerism, graft-versus-host to host-versus-graft clonal ratios were high.

The gene calls are TRBV28 and TRBJ2-5, with 10 bases aligning to TRBD1. This TCR was sampled from a human donor who received an intestinal transplant. Here the sequenced sample was unstimulated CD4+ T cells sorted from spleen or lymph node cells, taken before intestinal transplant. CDR3: CASSLTGGGQETQYF. The CDR3 region has the DNA TGTGCCAGCAGTCTGACAGGGGGCGGGCAAGAGACCCAGTACTTC.